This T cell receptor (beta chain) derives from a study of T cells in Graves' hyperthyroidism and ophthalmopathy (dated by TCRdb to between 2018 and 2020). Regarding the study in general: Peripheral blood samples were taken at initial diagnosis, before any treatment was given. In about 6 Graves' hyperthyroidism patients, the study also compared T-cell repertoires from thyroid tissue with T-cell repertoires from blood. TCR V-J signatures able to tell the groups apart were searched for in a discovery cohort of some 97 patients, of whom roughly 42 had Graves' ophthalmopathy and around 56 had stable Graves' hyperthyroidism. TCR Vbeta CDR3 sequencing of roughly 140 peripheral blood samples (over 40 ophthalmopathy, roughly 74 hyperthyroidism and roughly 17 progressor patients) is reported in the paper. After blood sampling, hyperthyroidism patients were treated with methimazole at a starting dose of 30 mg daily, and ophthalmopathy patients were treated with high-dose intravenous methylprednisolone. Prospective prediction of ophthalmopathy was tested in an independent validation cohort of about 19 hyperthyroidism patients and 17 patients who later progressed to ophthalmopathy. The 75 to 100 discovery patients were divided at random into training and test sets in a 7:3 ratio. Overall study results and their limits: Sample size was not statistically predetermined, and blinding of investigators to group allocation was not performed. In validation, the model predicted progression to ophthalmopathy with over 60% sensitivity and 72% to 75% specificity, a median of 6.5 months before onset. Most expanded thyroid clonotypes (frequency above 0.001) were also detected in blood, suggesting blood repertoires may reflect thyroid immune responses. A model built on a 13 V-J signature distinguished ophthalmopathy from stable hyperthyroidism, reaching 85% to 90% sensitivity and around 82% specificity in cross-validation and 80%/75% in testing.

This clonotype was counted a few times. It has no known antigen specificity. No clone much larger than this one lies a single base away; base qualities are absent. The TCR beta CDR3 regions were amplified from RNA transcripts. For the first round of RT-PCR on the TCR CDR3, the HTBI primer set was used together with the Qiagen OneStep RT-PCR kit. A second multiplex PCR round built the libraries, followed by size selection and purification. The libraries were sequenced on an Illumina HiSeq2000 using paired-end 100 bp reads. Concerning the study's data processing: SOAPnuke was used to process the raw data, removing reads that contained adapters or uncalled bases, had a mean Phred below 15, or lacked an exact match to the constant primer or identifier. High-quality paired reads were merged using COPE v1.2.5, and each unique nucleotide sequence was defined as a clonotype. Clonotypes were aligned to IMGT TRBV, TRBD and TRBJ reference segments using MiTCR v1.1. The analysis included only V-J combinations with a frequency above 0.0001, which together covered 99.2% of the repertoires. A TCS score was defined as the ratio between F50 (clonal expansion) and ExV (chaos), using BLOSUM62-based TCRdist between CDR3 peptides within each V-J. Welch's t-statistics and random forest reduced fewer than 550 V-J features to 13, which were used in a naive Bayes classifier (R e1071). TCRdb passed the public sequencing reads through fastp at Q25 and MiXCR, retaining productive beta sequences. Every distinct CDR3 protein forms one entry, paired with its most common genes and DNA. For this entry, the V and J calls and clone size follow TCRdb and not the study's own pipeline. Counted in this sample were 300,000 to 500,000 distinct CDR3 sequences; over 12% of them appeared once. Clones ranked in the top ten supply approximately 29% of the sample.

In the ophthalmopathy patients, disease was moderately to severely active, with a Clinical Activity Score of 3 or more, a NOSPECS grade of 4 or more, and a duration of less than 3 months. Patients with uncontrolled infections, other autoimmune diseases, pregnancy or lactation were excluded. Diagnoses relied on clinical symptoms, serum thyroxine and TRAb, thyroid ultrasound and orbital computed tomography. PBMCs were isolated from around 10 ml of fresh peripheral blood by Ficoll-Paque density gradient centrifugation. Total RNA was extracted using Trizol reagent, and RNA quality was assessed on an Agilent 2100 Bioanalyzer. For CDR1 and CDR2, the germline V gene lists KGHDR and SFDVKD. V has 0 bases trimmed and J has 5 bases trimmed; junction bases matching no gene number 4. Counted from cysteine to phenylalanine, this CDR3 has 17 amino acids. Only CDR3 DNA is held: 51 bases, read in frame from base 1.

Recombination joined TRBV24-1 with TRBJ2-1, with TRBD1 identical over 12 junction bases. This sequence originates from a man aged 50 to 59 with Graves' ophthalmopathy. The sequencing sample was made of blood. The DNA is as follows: TGTGCCACCAGTGATTTGGGGACAGGGGGCATAGACAATGAGCAGTTCTTC. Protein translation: CATSDLGTGGIDNEQFF.